Below are 2 T cell receptor beta chains sequenced from a single sample in a study of control samples from healthy donors and cancer patients. Method: immunoSEQ multiplex PCR; TCRdb's copy keeps in-frame clones and lacks some. The profile shows 130,000 or so clones, 89% of them singletons. Material for sequencing was PBMCs. These receptors were taken from a middle-aged man with head and neck cancer.

The CDR3 DNA reads as TGTGCCAGCAGCTTAACTGCGAATGGGAATCAGCCCCAGCATTTT. This sequence encodes CASSLTANGNQPQHF. J is TRBJ1-5 and V is TRBV7-6; D gene unclear. This CDR3 is 15 amino acids long. From germline, CDR1 is SGHVS and CDR2 FNYEAQ. V shed 2 bases and J shed 4 bases, with 12 bases lying between them.

This chain connects TRBV21-1 to TRBJ2-7; no check of the table's D call, TRBD2, against the DNA was made. TRBV21-1 is assigned pseudogene status. This CDR3 comprises 13 residues. The CDR3 here is CASSNTGDYEQYF. As DNA, the CDR3 is TGTGCCAGCAGCAATACGGGAGACTACGAGCAGTACTTC.